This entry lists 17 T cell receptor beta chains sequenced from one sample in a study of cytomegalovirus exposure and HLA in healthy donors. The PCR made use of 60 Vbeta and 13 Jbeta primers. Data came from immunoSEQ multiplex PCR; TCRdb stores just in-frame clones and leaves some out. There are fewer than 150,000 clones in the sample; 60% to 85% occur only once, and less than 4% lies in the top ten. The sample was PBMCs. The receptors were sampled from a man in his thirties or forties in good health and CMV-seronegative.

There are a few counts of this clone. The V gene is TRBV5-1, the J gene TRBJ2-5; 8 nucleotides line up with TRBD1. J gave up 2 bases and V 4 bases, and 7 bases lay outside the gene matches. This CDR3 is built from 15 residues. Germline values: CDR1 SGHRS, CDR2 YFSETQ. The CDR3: CASSHGTGLQETQYF. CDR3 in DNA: TGCGCCAGCAGCCACGGGACAGGTCTTCAAGAGACCCAGTACTTC.

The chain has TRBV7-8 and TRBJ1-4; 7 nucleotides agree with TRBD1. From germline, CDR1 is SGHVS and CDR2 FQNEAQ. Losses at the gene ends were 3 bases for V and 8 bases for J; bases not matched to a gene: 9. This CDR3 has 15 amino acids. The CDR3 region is CASSFRRQGDEKLFF. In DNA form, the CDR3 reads TGTGCCAGCAGCTTCCGGCGACAGGGTGACGAAAAACTGTTTTTT.

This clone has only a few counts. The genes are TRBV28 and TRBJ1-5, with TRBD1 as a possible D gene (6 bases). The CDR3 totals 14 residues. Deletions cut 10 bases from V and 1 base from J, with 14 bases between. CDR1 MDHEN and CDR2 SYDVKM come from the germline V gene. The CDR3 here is CATQGMQSNQPQHF. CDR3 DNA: TGTGCCACCCAGGGGATGCAGAGCAATCAGCCCCAGCATTTT.

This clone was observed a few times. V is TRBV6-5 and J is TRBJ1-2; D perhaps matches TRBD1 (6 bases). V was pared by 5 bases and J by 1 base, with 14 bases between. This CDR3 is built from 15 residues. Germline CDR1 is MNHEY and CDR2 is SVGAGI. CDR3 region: CASSLQGSGNYGYTF. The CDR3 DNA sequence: TGTGCCAGCAGTCTACAGGGTTCCGGTAACTATGGCTACACCTTC.

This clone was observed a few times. The CDR3 sequence is CASSLVQGAGELFF. As DNA, the CDR3 is TGTGCCAGCAGCTTAGTACAGGGGGCCGGGGAGCTGTTTTTT. The chain couples TRBV7-2 to TRBJ2-2, with 8 bases matching TRBD1. The V gene end was trimmed by 1 base and the J gene end by 6 bases; junction bases not matched to a gene: 1. Looked up from germline, CDR1 is SGHTA and CDR2 is FQGNSA. CDR3 length: 14 residues.

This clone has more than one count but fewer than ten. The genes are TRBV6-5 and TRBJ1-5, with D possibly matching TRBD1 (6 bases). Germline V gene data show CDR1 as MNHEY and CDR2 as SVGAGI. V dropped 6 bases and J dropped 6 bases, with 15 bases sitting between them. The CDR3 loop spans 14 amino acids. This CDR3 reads CASSPWGPGQPQHF. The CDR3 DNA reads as TGTGCCAGCAGCCCTTGGGGGCCCGGTCAGCCCCAGCATTTT.

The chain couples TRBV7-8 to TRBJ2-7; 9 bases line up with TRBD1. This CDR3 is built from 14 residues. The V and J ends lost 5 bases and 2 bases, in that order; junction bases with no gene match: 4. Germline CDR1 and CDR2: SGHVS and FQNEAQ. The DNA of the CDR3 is TGTGCCAGCAGCGTACAGGGGGCGACCTACGAGCAGTACTTC. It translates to CASSVQGATYEQYF.

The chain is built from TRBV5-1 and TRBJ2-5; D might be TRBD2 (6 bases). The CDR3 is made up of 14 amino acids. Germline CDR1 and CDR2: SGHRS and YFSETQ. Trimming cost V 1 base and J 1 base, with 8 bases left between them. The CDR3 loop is CASSLIGGQETQYF. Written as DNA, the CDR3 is TGCGCCAGCAGCTTGATCGGGGGCCAAGAGACCCAGTACTTC.

The DNA for the CDR3 is TGTGCCAGCAGCCTCCCGACGCGGAATGAGCAGTTCTTC. Translated: CASSLPTRNEQFF. The chain combines TRBV5-6 with TRBJ2-1; D unresolved. V was shortened by 4 bases and J by 7 bases, with 12 bases between the two germline ends. Germline CDR1 and CDR2: SGHDT and YYEEEE. This CDR3 region has 13 residues.

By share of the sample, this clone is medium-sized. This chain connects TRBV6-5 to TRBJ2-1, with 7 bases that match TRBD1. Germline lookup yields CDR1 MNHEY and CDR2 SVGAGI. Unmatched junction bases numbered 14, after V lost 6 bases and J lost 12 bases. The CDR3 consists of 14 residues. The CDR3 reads CASSETGTTEGQFF. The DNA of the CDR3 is TGTGCCAGCAGCGAGACAGGGACCACAGAGGGGCAGTTCTTC.

The CDR3 is CASETRQGAGELFF. The CDR3 nucleotides are TGTGCCAGCGAAACTAGACAGGGGGCCGGGGAGCTGTTTTTT. This rearrangement joins TRBV2 to TRBJ2-2, with TRBD1 matching 9 bases. Germline V gene lookup returns CDR1 SNHLY and CDR2 FYNNEI. With V trimmed by 8 bases and J by 6 bases, 7 bases remained unmatched. The CDR3 has 14 amino acids.

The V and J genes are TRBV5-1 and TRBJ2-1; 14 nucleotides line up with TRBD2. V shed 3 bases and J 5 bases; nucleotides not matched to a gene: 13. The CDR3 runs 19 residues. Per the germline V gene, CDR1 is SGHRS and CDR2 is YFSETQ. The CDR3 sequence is CASSSDPWGLAGVDNEQFF. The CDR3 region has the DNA TGCGCCAGCAGCTCAGATCCGTGGGGACTAGCGGGGGTAGACAATGAGCAGTTCTTC.

The chain's CDR3 is CASSTDRGDSPLHF. The CDR3 DNA reads TGTGCCAGCAGCACGGACAGGGGAGATTCACCCCTCCACTTT. This chain connects TRBV7-8 to TRBJ1-6; 9 nucleotides align to TRBD1. CDR3 size: 14 residues. The V and J ends lost 5 bases and 8 bases, in that order; junction bases with no gene match: 4. CDR1 and CDR2 from the germline V gene are SGHVS and FQNEAQ.

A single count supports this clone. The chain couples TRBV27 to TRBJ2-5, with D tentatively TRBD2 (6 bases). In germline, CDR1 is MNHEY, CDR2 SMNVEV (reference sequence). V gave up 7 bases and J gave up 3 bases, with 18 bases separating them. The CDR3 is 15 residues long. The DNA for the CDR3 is TGTGCCAGCATGAACCCCCGACTAGGCAAAGAGACCCAGTACTTC. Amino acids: CASMNPRLGKETQYF.

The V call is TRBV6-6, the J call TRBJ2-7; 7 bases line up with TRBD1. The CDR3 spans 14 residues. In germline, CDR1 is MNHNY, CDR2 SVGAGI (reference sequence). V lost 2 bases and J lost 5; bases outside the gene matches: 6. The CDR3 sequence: CASSYVAGGHEQYF. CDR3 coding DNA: TGTGCCAGCAGTTACGTCGCAGGGGGTCACGAGCAGTACTTC.

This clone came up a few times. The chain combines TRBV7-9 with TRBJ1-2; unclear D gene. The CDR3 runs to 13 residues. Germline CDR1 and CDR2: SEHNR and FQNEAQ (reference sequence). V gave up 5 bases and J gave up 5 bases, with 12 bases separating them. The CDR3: CASSRSGRYGYTF. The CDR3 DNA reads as TGTGCCAGCAGCCGCAGCGGGCGGTATGGCTACACCTTC.

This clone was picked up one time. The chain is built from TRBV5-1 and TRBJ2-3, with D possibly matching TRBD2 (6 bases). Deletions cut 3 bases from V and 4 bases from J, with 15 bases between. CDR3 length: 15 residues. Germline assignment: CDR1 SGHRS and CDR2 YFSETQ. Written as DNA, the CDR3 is TGCGCCAGCAGCTCGGGCGGGGTGGGCCCAGATACGCAGTATTTT. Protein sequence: CASSSGGVGPDTQYF.